This T cell receptor (beta chain) was found in a study of spatial heterogeneity in lung cancer. Study-wide results and caveats: Expanded tumor TCRs that were ubiquitous appeared in blood more at resection than follow-up.

Only a few counts were recorded for this clonotype. Its antigen is unidentified. Every cDNA TCR molecule received its own unique molecular identifier. MiXCR, applied by TCRdb to the 5' RACE reads, yields one record per CDR3 protein. The sample contains under 100,000 distinct CDR3 sequences, under 9% of which appear only once. The sample's time point: sample taken at primary tumor resection. No cells were sorted before sequencing. The whole RNA sequenced was extracted from tumor, nontumor lung or frozen PBMC. This CDR3 has 15 amino acids. V trimming: 1 base; J trimming: 4 bases; junction bases outside the gene matches: 6. Germline loops: CDR1 GTSNPN, CDR2 SVGIG (reference sequence).

The gene calls are TRBV30 and TRBJ1-3, with 8 nucleotides matching TRBD1. The receptor was derived from a male donor with early-stage non-small cell lung cancer. The input for sequencing was PBMCs, taken at surgery. The DNA of the CDR3 is TGTGCCTGGAGTGCCGGAAGGACAGGGGGAAACACCATATATTTT. It specifies CAWSAGRTGGNTIYF.